This T cell receptor beta chain was profiled in a study of shared clonotypes between healthy human individuals. Whole-study results and caveats: A limitation of the genetic and exposure-history diversity represented arose from few donors.

The method was immunoSEQ multiplex PCR; TCRdb's version includes in-frame clones alone and lacks a portion of them. The sample carries around 2,000,000 clones, about 93% recorded once. Terminally differentiated effector memory CD45RA+ cells were excluded from the naive CD8 cells, which were CD45RO-negative and positively selected for CCR7. The CDR3 runs 19 residues. V shed 3 bases, J shed 4 bases, and the junction held 14 bases outside the gene matches. Per germline, CDR1 SGHTA and CDR2 FQGNSA. This clone came up once. The target antigen is unknown. Sequencing used naive CD8+ T cells from PBMCs. The rearrangement uses TRBV7-2 and TRBJ2-1, with 11 bases identical to TRBD1. The receptor's source is a man aged 18-30 years in good health. Some clones in this sample may be carry-over from other donors' samples. The CDR3 DNA sequence: TGTGCCAGCAGCTTTGGGACAGGGGGAATAGCGGAAGGTTACAATGAGCAGTTCTTC. Protein sequence: CASSFGTGGIAEGYNEQFF.